These 5 T cell receptor beta chains came from one sample sequenced in a study of patients and donors after allogeneic stem cell transplantation. TCRdb recomputed calls from the RT-PCR reads with MiXCR, one row per CDR3 protein. The repertoire holds a few hundred thousand distinct CDR3 sequences, around an eighth seen once, with more than 9% in the top ten. The sample was blood, either unsorted or a sorted T cell fraction (not recorded which). The receptors come from a human donor who was either an allogeneic HSCT recipient or a stem cell or donor lymphocyte infusion donor (not recorded which). It is not recorded whose cells these are; they may come from a transplant donor.

The chain is built from TRBV19 and TRBJ2-7; 7 nucleotides line up with TRBD1. The CDR3 consists of 15 residues. Germline trimming cut 7 bases from V and 0 bases from J; bases unmatched to any gene: 9. CDR1 LNHDA and CDR2 SQIVND come from the germline V gene (reference sequence). The CDR3 nucleotides are TGTGCCAGTAAGCGGAGACAGGGTCCCTCCTACGAGCAGTACTTC. Translation: CASKRRQGPSYEQYF.

The J gene is TRBJ1-2, the V gene TRBV4-1; D possibly corresponds to TRBD1 (6 bases). Germline CDR1 is MGHRA and CDR2 is YSYEKL. This CDR3 comprises 15 residues. Trimming left V 4 bases short and J 8 bases short, with 20 bases between. The CDR3 protein is CASSPGTGHHGGYTF. Here the CDR3 DNA reads TGCGCCAGCAGCCCTGGTACAGGGCACCATGGGGGCTACACCTTC.

This clonotype was recorded at least ten times. The rearrangement joins TRBV5-1 to TRBJ1-6; D unclear. With 4 bases removed from V and 7 bases from J, the gap between germline ends came to 6 bases. The CDR3 contains 12 residues. Looked up from germline, CDR1 is SGHRS and CDR2 is YFSETQ. Here the CDR3 reads CASSKENSPLHF. CDR3 sequence (DNA): TGCGCCAGCAGCAAGGAAAATTCACCCCTCCACTTT.

The genes are TRBV30 and TRBJ2-7; TRBD1 matches at 8 bases. The CDR3 has 14 amino acids. The V gene's germline CDR1 is GTSNPN and CDR2 SVGIG (reference sequence). Germline trimming cut 5 bases from V and 3 bases from J; bases unmatched to any gene: 9. The CDR3 DNA is TGTGCCTGGGAACAGACAGGGGTGGGCTACGAGCAGTACTTC. Protein sequence: CAWEQTGVGYEQYF.

This clonotype was picked up many times. V and J are TRBV12-3 or TRBV12-4 and TRBJ2-5; a weak D match, TRBD1 (6 bases). Trimming cost V 4 bases and J 5 bases, with 14 bases left between them. The CDR3 extends over 14 amino acids. The CDR3 sequence is CASSSQQGRETQYF. The CDR3 DNA follows: TGTGCCAGCAGTTCTCAACAGGGCAGGGAGACCCAGTACTTC.